Following are 26 T cell receptor beta chains from one sample sequenced in a study of CD8 T cells in Susac syndrome. Random hexamers were used to reverse transcribe about 0.45 to 1 ug of RNA. TCRdb processed the immunoSEQ multiplex PCR reads anew with MiXCR; each CDR3 protein has one entry. The data hold 95,000 to 150,000 distinct CDR3 sequences, with around 96% observed a single time. Specimen: CD4+ T cells from PBMCs. These receptors were obtained from a human donor with Susac syndrome.

J is TRBJ2-2 and V is TRBV2; 9 bases are shared with TRBD1. CDR1 is SNHLY and CDR2 is FYNNEI in the germline V gene. The junction had 6 bases not matched to a gene; V was cut back by 9 bases and J by 1 base. The CDR3 totals 15 residues. In DNA form, the CDR3 reads TGTGCCAGTCGGGGGACAGGGCGGAACACCGGGGAGCTGTTTTTT. Protein product: CASRGTGRNTGELFF.

V is TRBV20-1 and J is TRBJ2-5; 12 nucleotides agree with TRBD1. Germline V gives CDR1 DFQATT, CDR2 SNEGSKA (reference sequence). After removal of 4 bases from V and 5 bases from J, the junction contained 8 bases not matched to a gene. This CDR3 spans 15 amino acids. The CDR3 here is CSATTGTGGAETQYF. CDR3 bases: TGCAGTGCTACTACCGGGACAGGGGGCGCGGAGACCCAGTACTTC.

The V gene is TRBV3-1, the J gene TRBJ2-7; 9 bases are shared with TRBD1. There are 14 residues in the CDR3. J was trimmed by 3 bases and V by 6 bases; bases with no gene match: 6. The germline gives CDR1 LGHDT, CDR2 YNNKEL (reference sequence). The CDR3 sequence: CASRPGTGNYEQYF. The CDR3 DNA reads TGTGCCAGCAGGCCCGGGACAGGGAACTACGAGCAGTACTTC.

A single count supports this clonotype. The chain couples TRBV7-6 to TRBJ2-6, with 8 bases that match TRBD1. V dropped 4 bases and J dropped 0; count of bases not matched to a gene: 8. CDR3 length: 18 residues. The V gene's germline CDR1 is SGHVS and CDR2 FNYEAQ. The DNA of the CDR3 is TGTGCCAGCAGCTCCACACAGGGGGGCTACTCTGGGGCCAACGTCCTGACTTTC. It specifies CASSSTQGGYSGANVLTF.

The V and J genes are TRBV5-6 and TRBJ2-6, with D possibly matching TRBD1 (6 bases). V was trimmed by 3 bases and J by 2 bases, leaving 12 bases between them. Germline V CDR1 and CDR2: SGHDT, YYEEEE. This CDR3 is 16 amino acids long. The CDR3 coding sequence is TGTGCCAGCAGCTCTAGGGACACAACTGGGGCCAACGTCCTGACTTTC. Translation gives CASSSRDTTGANVLTF.

V usage is TRBV11-2 and J usage is TRBJ1-2; 7 bases align to TRBD1. V lost 5 bases and J lost 7; bases outside the gene matches: 10. The length of the CDR3 is 14 residues. CDR1 is SGHAT and CDR2 is FQNNGV in the germline V gene. Written as DNA, the CDR3 is TGTGCCAGCAGCGGATGGGAGGGGGCAATTGGCTACACCTTC. Its protein is CASSGWEGAIGYTF.

The V gene is TRBV4-3, the J gene TRBJ2-1; 11 nucleotides line up with TRBD2. Unmatched junction bases numbered 10, after V lost 2 bases and J lost 4 bases. The CDR3 runs 18 residues. Germline assignment: CDR1 LGHNA and CDR2 YSLEER. CDR3 DNA sequence: TGCGCCAGCAGCCAATCATTTCGGGGACTAGCGGTATACAATGAGCAGTTCTTC. Translating gives CASSQSFRGLAVYNEQFF.

This clonotype was recorded only once. The chain recombines TRBV20-1 with TRBJ2-1; possibly TRBD2 for D (6 bases). Trimming removed 5 bases at V and 2 bases at J, with 19 bases between. Germline lookup yields CDR1 DFQATT and CDR2 SNEGSKA (reference sequence). This CDR3 spans 16 amino acids. Written as DNA, the CDR3 is TGCAGTGCTCCGAAAGCGGGCATGGGCGCCTACAATGAGCAGTTCTTC. Translated, it gives CSAPKAGMGAYNEQFF.

In nucleotides, the CDR3 is TGTGCCATCAGTGAGTCGAAACTAGAGGGGGAGACCCAGTACTTC. It yields the protein CAISESKLEGETQYF. This chain uses TRBV10-3 with TRBJ2-5; D is perhaps TRBD1 or TRBD2 (5 bases each). The CDR3 is 15 residues long. Germline V gene lookup returns CDR1 ENHRY and CDR2 SYGVKD. Trimming cost V 0 bases and J 5 bases, with 13 bases left between them.

This chain joins TRBV30 and TRBJ2-5; a weak D match, TRBD1 (6 bases). Trimming took 1 base from V and 5 from J, leaving 11 bases between them. Germline V gene lookup returns CDR1 GTSNPN and CDR2 SVGIG (reference sequence). This CDR3 spans 13 amino acids. In nucleotides, the CDR3 is TGTGCCTGGAGTGGGGGGCCCGGGGAGACCCAGTACTTC. Translated, it gives CAWSGGPGETQYF.

The V gene is TRBV6-2 or TRBV6-3, the J gene TRBJ1-5; 9 bases match TRBD1. Trimming at V came to 7 bases and at J to 7 bases, leaving 8 bases not matched to a gene. Germline V gives CDR1 MNHEY, CDR2 SVGEGT. The CDR3 totals 14 residues. In DNA form, the CDR3 reads TGTGCCAGCAATTCACAGGGGGCATCGCAGCCCCAGCATTTT. Residues: CASNSQGASQPQHF.

The rearrangement joins TRBV3-1 to TRBJ1-4; the D is unclear. Deletions cut 3 bases from V and 8 bases from J, with 13 bases between. Germline V lookup: CDR1 LGHDT, CDR2 YNNKEL (reference sequence). There are 14 residues in the CDR3. The DNA of the CDR3 is TGTGCCAGCAGCCACCGTAGGGCTAGCGAAAAACTGTTTTTT. Encoded protein: CASSHRRASEKLFF.

CDR3 in amino acids: CASSMVSGSSSYNEQFF. The CDR3 nucleotides read TGTGCCAGTAGTATGGTCAGCGGGAGTAGCTCCTACAATGAGCAGTTCTTC. V and J are TRBV19 and TRBJ2-1, with 8 nucleotides matching TRBD2. This CDR3 contains 17 residues. Germline V gene data show CDR1 as LNHDA and CDR2 as SQIVND (reference sequence). V shed 3 bases, J shed 0 bases, and the junction held 7 bases outside the gene matches. Using reference TRBV19 and TRBJ2-1 for the parts outside the CDR3, the full variable domain is DGGITQSPKYLFRKEGQNVTLSCEQNLNHDAMYWYRQDPGQGLRLIYYSQIVNDFQKGDIAEGYSVSREKKESFPLTVTSAQKNPTAFYLCASSMVSGSSSYNEQFFGPGTRLTVL.

The chain carries TRBV12-3 or TRBV12-4 and TRBJ1-2; D is ambiguous. V was cut by 7 bases and J by 2 bases, with 11 bases left in between. The CDR3 covers 13 residues. CDR3 residues: CASTKLQNYGYTF. In DNA, the CDR3 is TGTGCCAGCACCAAACTGCAAAACTATGGCTACACCTTC.

The CDR3 coding sequence is TGTGCCAGCAGCCCTGGACTAGCTTTAAGTCCCCCGAACACCGGGGAGCTGTTTTTT. Amino acid sequence: CASSPGLALSPPNTGELFF. The V call is TRBV7-9, the J call TRBJ2-2; 8 bases match TRBD2. V lost 5 bases, J lost 0 bases, and 14 bases stayed unmatched. Germline CDR1 reads SEHNR; CDR2 reads FQNEAQ (reference sequence). The CDR3 covers 19 residues. Complete variable domain (other parts from reference TRBV7-9 and TRBJ2-2): DTGVSQNPRHKITKRGQNVTFRCDPISEHNRLYWYRQTLGQGPEFLTYFQNEAQLEKSRLLSDRFSAERPKGSFSTLEIQRTEQGDSAMYLCASSPGLALSPPNTGELFFGEGSRLTVL.

The rearrangement links TRBV12-3 or TRBV12-4 to TRBJ2-2; D ambiguous. The CDR3 totals 14 residues. V lost 3 bases and J lost 5, with 10 bases in between. CDR3 loop: CASSFGPSTGELFF. CDR3 DNA sequence: TGTGCCAGCAGTTTTGGCCCTAGTACCGGGGAGCTGTTTTTT.

The genes are TRBV29-1 and TRBJ2-1, with D maybe TRBD1 (6 bases). CDR1 is SQVTM, CDR2 ANQGSEA, per germline. The CDR3 loop spans 15 amino acids. Trimming removed 0 bases at V and 2 bases at J, with 11 bases between. The CDR3 bases are TGCAGCGTTGAAGACTTCCGGACAGCCTACAATGAGCAGTTCTTC. Protein sequence: CSVEDFRTAYNEQFF.

This clonotype was observed a single time. V is TRBV28 and J is TRBJ2-4, with D maybe TRBD1 (5 bases). Germline V gene sequence: CDR1 MDHEN, CDR2 SYDVKM. V was shortened by 3 bases and J by 6 bases, with 12 bases between the two germline ends. This CDR3 is 14 amino acids long. The chain's CDR3 is CASSFSRTGNIQYF. The CDR3 DNA reads TGTGCCAGCAGTTTCAGTCGTACAGGAAACATTCAGTACTTC.

The chain employs TRBV30 and TRBJ1-4; D is possibly TRBD1 (6 bases). The V end was cut by 6 bases, the J end by 3 bases, with 11 bases between. The germline V gene encodes CDR1 GTSNPN and CDR2 SVGIG (reference sequence). This CDR3 is 13 amino acids long. This CDR3 is CACRQGPNEKLFF. Here the CDR3 DNA reads TGTGCCTGTCGTCAGGGGCCTAATGAAAAACTGTTTTTT.

Here the CDR3 reads CASSFGRLTEAFF. CDR3 nucleotides: TGTGCCAGCAGCTTCGGACGGCTCACTGAAGCTTTCTTT. The chain has TRBV14 and TRBJ1-1; D unclear. V lost 5 bases and J 4 bases, leaving 11 bases between the germline ends. The CDR3 covers 13 residues. CDR1 is SGHDN and CDR2 is FVKESK in the germline V gene.

This rearrangement joins TRBV25-1 to TRBJ2-3; D call uncertain. V was cut by 3 bases and J by 6 bases, with 7 bases left in between. Germline CDR1 MGHDK, CDR2 SYGVNS. The CDR3 sequence is 12 residues long. The CDR3 sequence: CASSDPWDTQYF. Written as DNA, the CDR3 is TGTGCCAGCAGTGACCCGTGGGATACGCAGTATTTT. The full variable domain, its missing parts supplied by reference TRBV25-1 and TRBJ2-3, is EADIYQTPRYLVIGTGKKITLECSQTMGHDKMYWYQQDPGMELHLIHYSYGVNSTEKGDLSSESTVSRIRTEHFPLTLESARPSHTSQYLCASSDPWDTQYFGPGTRLTVL.

This clonotype was counted a single time. The genes are TRBV5-4 and TRBJ2-7, with 8 bases identical to TRBD2. The V segment lost 3 bases and the J segment 6 bases; nucleotides outside the gene matches: 14. Germline V gene sequence: CDR1 SGHNT, CDR2 YYREEE (reference sequence). CDR3 length: 16 amino acids. CDR3 residues: CASSSTGRDGISEQYF. The CDR3 region has the DNA TGTGCCAGCAGCTCCACCGGGAGGGACGGGATCAGCGAGCAGTACTTC.

This chain uses TRBV30 with TRBJ1-1; D call uncertain. Germline CDR1 GTSNPN, CDR2 SVGIG (reference sequence). Trimming removed 2 bases from V and 0 bases from J, with 13 bases in between. The CDR3 has 15 residues. For the CDR3, the DNA is TGTGCCTGGAGTCCCGGCGGACTCATGAACACTGAAGCTTTCTTT. This sequence encodes CAWSPGGLMNTEAFF.

J is TRBJ2-2 and V is TRBV29-1; TRBD1 aligns across 9 bases. The CDR3 consists of 15 residues. Germline V gene data show CDR1 as SQVTM and CDR2 as ANQGSEA. Germline trimming cut 6 bases from V and 0 bases from J; bases unmatched to any gene: 5. The CDR3 DNA reads as TGCAGCGTGGCGGACAGGGGCGCGAACACCGGGGAGCTGTTTTTT. As protein: CSVADRGANTGELFF.

The chain recombines TRBV2 with TRBJ1-5; D gene unclear. The germline V gene has CDR1 SNHLY and CDR2 FYNNEI. The CDR3 covers 17 residues. Trimming took 1 base from V and 3 from J, leaving 16 bases between them. The CDR3 loop is CASSEGSTPRHNQPQHF. The CDR3 DNA follows: TGTGCCAGCAGTGAAGGGTCCACCCCAAGGCACAATCAGCCCCAGCATTTT.

The rearrangement joins TRBV5-1 to TRBJ1-1; tentative D call: TRBD1 (5 bases). Per germline, CDR1 SGHRS and CDR2 YFSETQ. Deletions cut 3 bases from V and 1 base from J, with 10 bases between. The CDR3 loop spans 14 amino acids. The chain's CDR3 is CASSWGFKNTEAFF. DNA for the CDR3: TGCGCCAGCAGCTGGGGGTTTAAGAACACTGAAGCTTTCTTT.